This T cell receptor beta chain was sequenced in a study of glioma-infiltrating T cells. This clonotype came up a few times. Amplification of TCR alpha and beta CDR3 regions from RNA used iRepertoire nested multiplex PCR. TCRdb re-called the multiplex PCR reads through MiXCR, storing one row per CDR3 protein. The data contain fewer than 500,000 distinct CDR3 sequences, less than 50% of them singletons. Germline CDR1 reads LGHNA; CDR2 reads YSLEER. V gave up 1 base and J gave up 0 bases, with 16 bases separating them. CDR3 size: 18 residues. Sequencing used glioma tissue, nonneoplastic brain tissue, or PBMCs (not recorded which). The clonotype was recovered from a human donor with low-grade glioma or glioblastoma, undergoing nonglioma brain surgery, or in good health (not recorded which). This chain uses TRBV4-3 with TRBJ2-1; D unresolved. CDR3 coding DNA: TGCGCCAGCAGCCAAGCCCCACCGTCGTTGGGCTCCTACAATGAGCAGTTCTTC. It encodes CASSQAPPSLGSYNEQFF.